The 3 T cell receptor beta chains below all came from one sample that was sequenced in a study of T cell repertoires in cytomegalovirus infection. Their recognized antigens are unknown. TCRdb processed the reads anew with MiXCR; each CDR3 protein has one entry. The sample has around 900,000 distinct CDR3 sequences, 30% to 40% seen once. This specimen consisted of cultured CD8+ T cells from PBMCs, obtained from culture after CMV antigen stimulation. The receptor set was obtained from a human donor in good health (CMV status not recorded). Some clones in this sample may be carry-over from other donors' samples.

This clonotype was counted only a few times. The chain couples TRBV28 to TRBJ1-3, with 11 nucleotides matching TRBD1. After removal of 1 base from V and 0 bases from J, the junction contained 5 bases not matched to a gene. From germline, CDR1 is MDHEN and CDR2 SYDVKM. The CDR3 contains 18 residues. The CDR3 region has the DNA TGTGCCAGCAGTTTATACGGGGACAGGGGGAACTCTGGAAACACCATATATTTT. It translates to CASSLYGDRGNSGNTIYF. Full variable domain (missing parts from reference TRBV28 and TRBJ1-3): DVKVTQSSRYLVKRTGEKVFLECVQDMDHENMFWYRQDPGLGLRLIYFSYDVKMKEKGDIPEGYSVSREKKERFSLILESASTNQTSMYLCASSLYGDRGNSGNTIYFGEGSWLTVV.

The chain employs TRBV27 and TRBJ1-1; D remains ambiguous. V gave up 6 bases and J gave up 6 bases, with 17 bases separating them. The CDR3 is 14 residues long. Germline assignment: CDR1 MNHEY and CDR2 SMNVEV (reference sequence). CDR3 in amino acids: CASSPDKSVAEAFF. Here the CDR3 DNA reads TGTGCCAGCAGCCCCGATAAATCTGTTGCTGAAGCTTTCTTT.

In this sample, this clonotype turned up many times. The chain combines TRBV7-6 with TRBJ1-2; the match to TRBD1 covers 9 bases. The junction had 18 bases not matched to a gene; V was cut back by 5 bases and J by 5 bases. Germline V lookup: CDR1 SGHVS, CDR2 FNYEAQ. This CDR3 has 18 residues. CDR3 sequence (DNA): TGTGCCAGCAGCCAAGCCACGGGACAGGGTTTCACCTTTTATGGCTACACCTTC. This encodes CASSQATGQGFTFYGYTF. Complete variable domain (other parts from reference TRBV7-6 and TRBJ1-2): GAGVSQSPRYKVTKRGQDVALRCDPISGHVSLYWYRQALGQGPEFLTYFNYEAQQDKSGLPNDRFSAERPEGSISTLTIQRTEQRDSAMYRCASSQATGQGFTFYGYTFGSGTRLTVV.